This TCR beta chain derives from a study of blood T cell repertoires in COVID-19. V dropped 4 bases and J dropped 7 bases, with 22 bases sitting between them. Germline-derived CDR1 and CDR2 are SEHNR and FQNEAQ (reference sequence). The CDR3 is made up of 16 amino acids. TCRdb's copy holds only in-frame clones and misses some; the assay was immunoSEQ multiplex PCR. The table records more than 95,000 clones, 75% to 85% of them present only once. The TCR originated in a woman in her fifties or sixties with acute or convalescent COVID-19. Sequencing was carried out using peripheral blood. This sequence joins TRBV7-9 and TRBJ1-2; TRBD1 might be the D (5 bases). As DNA, the CDR3 is TGTGCCAGCAGCTCCCACTTTTCCGGGGGTATCAGTGGCTACACCTTC. Protein product: CASSSHFSGGISGYTF.